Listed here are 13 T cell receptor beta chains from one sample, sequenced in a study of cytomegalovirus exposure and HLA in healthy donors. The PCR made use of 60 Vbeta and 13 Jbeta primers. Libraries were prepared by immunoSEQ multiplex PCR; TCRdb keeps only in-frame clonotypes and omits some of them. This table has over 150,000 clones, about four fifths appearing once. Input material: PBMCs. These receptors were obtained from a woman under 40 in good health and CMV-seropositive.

CDR3 coding DNA: TGTGCCAGCAGCCAAGACAACAATCAGCCCCAGCATTTT. Its protein product is CASSQDNNQPQHF. The chain combines TRBV4-2 with TRBJ1-5; D not certain. Germline V gives CDR1 LGHNA, CDR2 YNFKEQ. With 0 bases removed from V and 3 bases from J, the gap between germline ends came to 3 bases. CDR3 length equals 13 residues.

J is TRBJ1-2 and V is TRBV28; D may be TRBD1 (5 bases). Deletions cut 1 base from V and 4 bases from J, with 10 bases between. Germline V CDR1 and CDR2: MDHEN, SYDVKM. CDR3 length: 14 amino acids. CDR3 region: CASSLFTGRYGYTF. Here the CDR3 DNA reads TGTGCCAGCAGTTTATTTACAGGCCGCTATGGCTACACCTTC.

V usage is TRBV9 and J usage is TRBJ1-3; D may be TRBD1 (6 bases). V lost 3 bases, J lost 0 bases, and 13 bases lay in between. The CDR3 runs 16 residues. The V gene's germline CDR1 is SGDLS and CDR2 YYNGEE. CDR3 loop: CASSGGDTFSGNTIYF. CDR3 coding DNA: TGTGCCAGCAGCGGAGGGGACACGTTCTCTGGAAACACCATATATTTT.

The chain's CDR3 is CASSPSVGEQFF. The DNA for the CDR3 is TGTGCCAGCAGCCCAAGTGTCGGTGAGCAGTTCTTC. V gene TRBV7-6 combines with J gene TRBJ2-1; the D is unclear. This CDR3 is built from 12 residues. CDR1 and CDR2 from the germline V gene are SGHVS and FNYEAQ. The V gene lost 5 bases and the J gene lost 9 bases, with 11 bases spanning the gap.

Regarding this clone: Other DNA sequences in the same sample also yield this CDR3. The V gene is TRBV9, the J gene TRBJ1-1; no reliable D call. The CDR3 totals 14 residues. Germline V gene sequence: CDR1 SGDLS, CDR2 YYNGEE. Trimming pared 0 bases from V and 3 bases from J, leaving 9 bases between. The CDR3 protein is CASSVGGGDTEAFF. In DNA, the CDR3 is TGTGCCAGCAGCGTAGGCGGAGGAGACACTGAAGCTTTCTTT.

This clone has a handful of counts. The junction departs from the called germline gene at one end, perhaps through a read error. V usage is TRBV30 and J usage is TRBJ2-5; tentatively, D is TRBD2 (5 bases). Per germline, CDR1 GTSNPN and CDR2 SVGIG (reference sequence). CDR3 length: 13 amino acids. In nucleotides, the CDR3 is TGTGCCTGGAGTGGGTGGACTCCCGAAACCCGGTACTTC. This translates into CAWSGWTPETRYF.

CDR3 in DNA: TGTGCCAGCAGCTTGGTCCCAGGGGCAGCGGGGGCTTTCTTT. Encoded protein: CASSLVPGAAGAFF. The rearrangement joins TRBV5-6 to TRBJ1-1, with D perhaps TRBD1 (6 bases). CDR1 and CDR2 (germline): SGHDT, YYEEEE. The CDR3 loop spans 14 amino acids. With 0 bases removed from V and 11 bases from J, the gap between germline ends came to 17 bases.

The CDR3 reads CAISERRGGVDQPQHF. CDR3 DNA sequence: TGTGCCATCAGTGAGAGGAGGGGTGGGGTGGATCAGCCCCAGCATTTT. V gene TRBV10-3 combines with J gene TRBJ1-5; perhaps TRBD1 as D (5 bases). Germline V gene lookup returns CDR1 ENHRY and CDR2 SYGVKD. The ends were cut back, 2 bases at V and 5 bases at J, with 16 bases in the middle. The CDR3 extends over 16 amino acids.

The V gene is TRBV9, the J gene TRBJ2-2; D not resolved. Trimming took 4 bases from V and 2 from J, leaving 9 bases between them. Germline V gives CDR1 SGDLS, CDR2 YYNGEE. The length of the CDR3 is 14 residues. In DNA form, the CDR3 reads TGTGCCAGCAGCTATGCCCTAAACACCGGGGAGCTGTTTTTT. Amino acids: CASSYALNTGELFF.

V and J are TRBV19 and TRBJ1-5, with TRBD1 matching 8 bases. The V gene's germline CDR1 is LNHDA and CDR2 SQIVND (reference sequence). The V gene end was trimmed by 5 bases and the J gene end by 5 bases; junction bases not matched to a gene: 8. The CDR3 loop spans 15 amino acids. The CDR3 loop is CASSPSRGLDQPQHF. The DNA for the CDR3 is TGTGCCAGTAGTCCCAGCAGGGGGCTAGATCAGCCCCAGCATTTT.

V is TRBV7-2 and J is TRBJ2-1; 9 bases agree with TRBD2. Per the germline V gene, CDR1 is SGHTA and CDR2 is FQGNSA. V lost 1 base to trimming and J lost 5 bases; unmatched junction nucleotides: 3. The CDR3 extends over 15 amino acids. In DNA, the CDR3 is TGTGCCAGCAGCTTAGAGGGACTAGCCCACAATGAGCAGTTCTTC. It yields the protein CASSLEGLAHNEQFF.

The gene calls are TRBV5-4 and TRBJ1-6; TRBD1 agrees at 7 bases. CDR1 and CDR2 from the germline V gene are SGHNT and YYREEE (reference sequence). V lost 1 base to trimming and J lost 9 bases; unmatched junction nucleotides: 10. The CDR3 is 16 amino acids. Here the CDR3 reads CASSLKTGSGISPLHF. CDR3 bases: TGTGCCAGCAGCTTGAAGACAGGGTCCGGCATTTCACCCCTCCACTTT.

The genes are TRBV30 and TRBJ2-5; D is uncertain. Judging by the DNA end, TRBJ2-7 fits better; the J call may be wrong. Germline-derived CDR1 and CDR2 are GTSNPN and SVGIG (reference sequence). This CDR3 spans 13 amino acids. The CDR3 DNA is TGTGCCTGGAGTGTAGCCAGGTCCTACGAGCAGTACTTC. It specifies CAWSVARSYEQYF.